What follows is one TCR beta chain and its context. Its antigen is currently unknown. From the RT-PCR reads, TCRdb called clonotypes with MiXCR, one entry per CDR3 protein. The sample lists a few hundred thousand distinct CDR3 sequences, around 7.7% seen once, with 10% to 15% in the top ten. Between the trimmed V and J ends, which lost 2 bases and 6 bases, there was a span of 17 bases. This CDR3 comprises 16 residues. In germline, CDR1 is SGHTA, CDR2 FQGNSA. This record belongs to a study of response to subunit inactivated influenza vaccine. General study findings and limits: It was the authors' suggestion that each seasonal influenza vaccination recruits few new T cells.

The sequence derives from a man aged 50-75 years who received an inactivated influenza vaccine. The chain carries TRBV7-2 and TRBJ2-4, with D perhaps being TRBD1 or TRBD2 (5 bases each). The source was PBMCs from blood, collected less than 30 months after vaccination. The DNA for the CDR3 is TGTGCCAGCAGCTTACGGGGCGAGCGCCAACTAAACATTCAGTACTTC. Amino acids: CASSLRGERQLNIQYF. The full variable domain, in which reference TRBV7-2 and TRBJ2-4 provide the parts outside the CDR3, is GAGVSQSPSNKVTEKGKDVELRCDPISGHTALYWYRQSLGQGLEFLIYFQGNSAPDKSGLPSDRFSAERTGGSVSTLTIQRTQQEDSAVYLCASSLRGERQLNIQYFGAGTRLSVL.